This is a list of T cell receptor beta chains from one sample in a study of T-cell reconstitution after alpha-beta-depleted transplantation in children. TCRdb re-analysed the PCR reads in MiXCR, keeping a single row per CDR3 protein. The repertoire holds hundreds of thousands of distinct CDR3 sequences, with 10% to 15% as singletons. The sample in question was PBMCs, mostly from graft donor cells, obtained 360 days after TCRalphabeta/CD19-depleted stem cell transplant. These receptors came from a male patient aged 5 to 17 who had a stem cell transplant for acute myeloid leukemia, so the T cells may come from the graft donor. CDR3s include the opening cysteine and the closing phenylalanine or tryptophan. Fields, in order: V gene, J gene, clone size, D gene, CDR3 protein, CDR3 DNA. D genes are given only for firm matches. Clone size appears in some rows only: once, few, many, or a class for an expanded clone.

>TRBV2|TRBJ2-2|NA|NA
CASIHSKNTGELFF
TGTGCCAGCATCCACTCAAAGAACACCGGGGAGCTGTTTTTT
>TRBV5-1|TRBJ1-4|once|NA
CASSRPGTAEKLFF
TGCGCCAGCAGCCGTCCCGGGACTGCGGAAAAACTGTTTTTT
>TRBV7-2|TRBJ2-4|once|TRBD1
CASSPGQATIQYF
TGTGCCAGCAGCCCAGGACAGGCCACCATTCAGTACTTC
>TRBV24-1|TRBJ2-1|few|TRBD2
CATSDPSGATYNEQFF
TGTGCCACCAGTGACCCTAGCGGAGCCACCTACAATGAGCAGTTCTTC
>TRBV28|TRBJ2-7|NA|TRBD1
CASSYDRVRYEQYF
TGTGCCAGCAGCTACGACAGGGTGCGCTACGAGCAGTACTTC
>TRBV29-1|TRBJ2-5|NA|TRBD2
CSGVLAGGVRETQYF
TGCAGCGGAGTACTAGCGGGAGGGGTTCGGGAGACCCAGTACTTC
>TRBV18|TRBJ2-5|few|TRBD2
CASSPGTSGSTETQYF
TGTGCCAGCTCACCGGGGACTAGCGGGAGTACTGAGACCCAGTACTTC
>TRBV20-1|TRBJ1-1|few|NA
CSAEVDTEAFF
TGCAGTGCCGAAGTGGACACTGAAGCTTTCTTT
>TRBV18|TRBJ2-1|few|TRBD2
CASSPLLAEPCFF
TGTGCCAGCTCACCACTACTAGCGGAGCCTTGCTTCTTC
>TRBV7-3|TRBJ2-7|NA|TRBD1
CASSPGQGEQYF
TGTGCCAGCAGCCCCGGACAGGGGGAGCAGTACTTC
>TRBV5-1|TRBJ2-3|few|NA
CASSLENPLTFGADTQYF
TGCGCCAGCAGCTTGGAAAACCCTCTAACGTTCGGCGCAGATACGCAGTATTTT
>TRBV6-5|TRBJ2-4|few|TRBD1
CASSYTTGGSGIQYF
TGTGCCAGCAGTTATACTACAGGGGGCTCAGGCATTCAGTACTTC
>TRBV12-3/TRBV12-4|TRBJ2-7|many|NA
CASSLHRSYEQYF
TGTGCCAGCAGTTTACACCGCTCCTACGAGCAGTACTTC
>TRBV28|TRBJ1-5|many|TRBD1
CASSLGGGQGFSSNQPQHF
TGTGCCAGCAGTTTGGGAGGGGGACAGGGCTTTTCTTCCAATCAGCCCCAGCATTTT
>TRBV29-1|TRBJ2-5|few|NA
CSSRDPRAQYF
TGCAGCTCCAGGGACCCGAGGGCCCAGTACTTC
>TRBV4-3|TRBJ2-7|NA|NA
CASSQDQAGMISYEQYF
TGCGCCAGCAGCCAAGATCAGGCAGGGATGATCTCCTACGAGCAGTACTTC
>TRBV20-1|TRBJ2-3|NA|NA
CSATSGLAHADTQYF
TGCAGTGCCACCTCGGGATTAGCCCATGCAGATACGCAGTATTTT
>TRBV20-1|TRBJ1-1|NA|NA
CSAFGQLPTEAFF
TGCAGTGCTTTCGGACAGTTGCCCACTGAAGCTTTCTTT
>TRBV20-1|TRBJ2-3|NA|NA
CSARRPGLGSDTQYF
TGCAGTGCTAGGAGACCGGGACTGGGGTCCGATACGCAGTATTTT
>TRBV7-2|TRBJ2-1|NA|NA
CASSRYRGLNEQFF
TGTGCCAGCAGTCGCTACCGCGGGCTCAATGAGCAGTTCTTC
>TRBV7-9|TRBJ2-5|many|NA
CASSLMWEAGETQYF
TGTGCCAGCAGCTTAATGTGGGAGGCCGGGGAGACCCAGTACTTC
>TRBV7-6|TRBJ2-5|many|TRBD1
CASSLVSGQGIETQYF
TGTGCCAGCAGCTTAGTATCGGGACAGGGGATAGAGACCCAGTACTTC
>TRBV12-3/TRBV12-4|TRBJ1-2|few|NA
CASSTTGNYGYTF
TGTGCCAGCAGTACAACAGGGAACTATGGCTACACCTTC
>TRBV20-1|TRBJ2-3|few|TRBD1
CSAQDRGLTDTQYF
TGCAGTGCTCAGGACAGGGGGCTCACAGATACGCAGTATTTT
>TRBV4-2|TRBJ2-7|NA|NA
CASSQDVIGLRGQYF
TGTGCCAGCAGCCAAGACGTCATAGGGCTACGAGGGCAGTACTTC
>TRBV2|TRBJ2-1|NA|NA
CARRYGSYNEQFF
TGTGCCAGACGGTACGGCTCCTACAATGAGCAGTTCTTC